A single sample gave rise to the 15 T cell receptor beta chains below, sequenced in a study of Graves' ophthalmopathy and Graves' hyperthyroidism. RNA transcripts provided the template for amplifying TCR beta CDR3 regions. Second-round multiplex PCR came after a first-round RT-PCR that employed HTBI primers. TCRdb analysed the multiplex PCR reads with MiXCR anew, one entry per CDR3 protein. The table records hundreds of thousands of distinct CDR3 sequences, over 40% of them present only once. The source material was peripheral blood. The receptors originated from an adult man with Graves' ophthalmopathy.

This clonotype was counted at least ten times. V gene TRBV12-3 or TRBV12-4 combines with J gene TRBJ1-5, with D possibly matching TRBD1 (6 bases). Between the trimmed V and J ends, which lost 5 bases and 3 bases, there was a span of 14 bases. The CDR3 is made up of 15 amino acids. CDR3 protein: CASSRRMGANQPQHF. CDR3 nucleotide sequence: TGTGCCAGCAGTAGACGTATGGGGGCCAATCAGCCCCAGCATTTT.

This clonotype was counted ten times or more. The V call is TRBV6-5, the J call TRBJ1-4; D gene unclear. CDR3 length equals 14 residues. Germline lookup yields CDR1 MNHEY and CDR2 SVGAGI. The ends were cut back, 0 bases at V and 6 bases at J, with 8 bases in the middle. The CDR3 coding sequence is TGTGCCAGCAGTTACTCGTGGAGGGATGAAAAACTGTTTTTT. Translation: CASSYSWRDEKLFF.

Regarding this clonotype: With a much larger clone just one base away, this may be a read error. The gene calls are TRBV10-3 and TRBJ2-3; weak D call: TRBD2 (6 bases). V was trimmed by 2 bases and J by 6 bases, leaving 12 bases between them. In germline, CDR1 is ENHRY, CDR2 SYGVKD. CDR3 length equals 14 residues. Here the CDR3 DNA reads TGTGCCATCAGTGAGGGACTACATCGGGATACGCAGTATTTT. Translated: CAISEGLHRDTQYF.

The CDR3: CASSEGDRGLPYEQYF. CDR3 nucleotide sequence: TGTGCCAGCAGTGAGGGGGACAGGGGGCTCCCCTACGAGCAGTACTTC. J is TRBJ2-7 and V is TRBV2, with 12 bases that match TRBD1. The CDR3 contains 16 residues. Looked up from germline, CDR1 is SNHLY and CDR2 is FYNNEI. Losses at the gene ends were 3 bases for V and 2 bases for J; bases not matched to a gene: 5.

At least ten counts were recorded for this clonotype. The chain combines TRBV9 with TRBJ1-4, with D perhaps TRBD1 (5 bases). This CDR3 region has 15 residues. Looked up from germline, CDR1 is SGDLS and CDR2 is YYNGEE. The ends were cut back, 4 bases at V and 6 bases at J, with 16 bases in the middle. CDR3 sequence: CASSPRGVGDEKLFF. CDR3 nucleotides: TGTGCCAGCAGCCCCCGTGGGGTAGGGGATGAAAAACTGTTTTTT.

This clonotype was recorded a few times. CDR3 amino acids: CASSTRVPNYGYTF. CDR3 nucleotide sequence: TGTGCCAGTAGTACTAGGGTTCCCAACTATGGCTACACCTTC. The chain has TRBV19 and TRBJ1-2; D is unresolved. The CDR3 contains 14 residues. The germline V and J ends were trimmed by 4 bases and 2 bases, with 11 bases remaining between them. Germline V gene lookup returns CDR1 LNHDA and CDR2 SQIVND (reference sequence).

The CDR3 coding sequence is TGTGCCAGCAGCTTAGGTACCCCTGGGACTAACACAGATACGCAGTATTTT. This gives the protein CASSLGTPGTNTDTQYF. The chain is built from TRBV7-9 and TRBJ2-3, with 7 bases identical to TRBD2. CDR1 and CDR2 (germline): SEHNR, FQNEAQ (reference sequence). The CDR3 loop spans 17 amino acids. The V and J ends lost 1 base and 2 bases, in that order; junction bases with no gene match: 9.

This clonotype was detected a few times. The chain carries TRBV11-2 and TRBJ1-1; weak D call: TRBD1 (5 bases). The CDR3 covers 14 residues. The germline gives CDR1 SGHAT, CDR2 FQNNGV. The V gene lost 6 bases and the J gene lost 6 bases, with 17 bases spanning the gap. This chain's CDR3 is CASRRGGGNAEAFF. The CDR3 DNA follows: TGTGCCAGCAGGCGGGGGGGGGGGAATGCTGAAGCTTTCTTT.

Points on this clonotype: The junction departs from germline at one end; a sequencing error may be responsible. CDR3 sequence (DNA): TGTGTCAGCAGCCCTAAGGGTATAGCGGGAGGCTACGAGCAGTACTTC. It specifies CVSSPKGIAGGYEQYF. V usage is TRBV14 and J usage is TRBJ2-7, with 10 bases identical to TRBD2. The CDR3 runs 16 residues. Germline CDR1 SGHDN, CDR2 FVKESK.

The chain couples TRBV9 to TRBJ2-2, with D possibly TRBD1 on 6 matching bases. The CDR3 runs 15 residues. The V gene's germline CDR1 is SGDLS and CDR2 YYNGEE. Trimming cost V 0 bases and J 4 bases, with 10 bases left between them. The DNA of the CDR3 is TGTGCCAGCAGCGTAGGGGGGCAGAGCACCGGGGAGCTGTTTTTT. Protein sequence: CASSVGGQSTGELFF.

The genes are TRBV9 and TRBJ2-7, with 8 bases matching TRBD1. The CDR3 is 13 amino acids. The germline CDR1 and CDR2 sequences are SGDLS and YYNGEE. J gave up 6 bases and V 3 bases, and 5 bases lay outside the gene matches. The DNA for the CDR3 is TGTGCCAGCAGCGCAGACAGGGGACCCGAGCAGTACTTC. Translation: CASSADRGPEQYF.

This clonotype was counted at least ten times. The chain carries TRBV7-8 and TRBJ1-2; TRBD1 agrees at 7 bases. CDR3 length: 11 amino acids. The trim removed 11 bases at V and 6 bases at J, leaving 6 bases unmatched. Germline CDR1 is SGHVS and CDR2 is FQNEAQ. The CDR3 sequence is CAGITGDGYTF. The CDR3 nucleotides read TGTGCCGGCATTACAGGGGATGGCTACACCTTC.

This clonotype was found many times. The chain joins TRBV19 to TRBJ1-5, with D unresolved. The germline CDR1 and CDR2 sequences are LNHDA and SQIVND (reference sequence). V was clipped by 2 bases and J by 6 bases, with 11 bases between them. The CDR3 is 14 amino acids. The CDR3 protein is CASSINGVRQPQHF. The CDR3 coding sequence is TGTGCCAGTAGTATAAACGGTGTCCGTCAGCCCCAGCATTTT.

This clonotype has only a few counts. This chain uses TRBV15 with TRBJ2-3, with D possibly called TRBD1 or TRBD2 (5 bases each). The CDR3 totals 15 residues. Germline V gene lookup returns CDR1 LNHNV and CDR2 YYDKDF (reference sequence). V was cut by 4 bases and J by 2 bases, with 13 bases left in between. CDR3 amino acids: CATSIGTTNTDTQYF. CDR3 nucleotides: TGTGCCACCAGCATCGGGACGACAAACACAGATACGCAGTATTTT.

This clonotype was detected once. This sequence joins TRBV29-1 and TRBJ2-7; unclear D gene. Per the germline V gene, CDR1 is SQVTM and CDR2 is ANQGSEA. The CDR3 is made up of 13 amino acids. Trimming cost V 4 bases and J 2 bases, with 12 bases left between them. The CDR3 sequence is CSVAPGFPYEQYF. The CDR3 coding sequence is TGCAGCGTTGCGCCGGGCTTCCCCTACGAGCAGTACTTC.